The subject of this entry is one T cell receptor beta chain. What it recognizes is unknown. The sample is drawn from a study of T-cell reconstitution after alpha-beta-depleted transplantation in children. After removal of 6 bases from V and 3 bases from J, the junction contained 3 bases not matched to a gene. This CDR3 contains 12 residues. The germline V gene encodes CDR1 SQVTM and CDR2 ANQGSEA. It was with unique molecular identifiers that the TCRbeta library was prepared. TCRdb called the PCR reads again in MiXCR, with one record for every CDR3 protein. The sample consists of around 300,000 distinct CDR3 sequences, 7.5% to 9% of them appearing once. Study findings and constraints: Several hundred graft clones that had expanded were reportedly the source of alpha-beta T cells about two months after transplant. T-cell counts and diversity were attributed mostly to newly produced T cells one year after transplant.

This chain links TRBV29-1 with TRBJ2-3; 7 bases line up with TRBD1. Specimen: peripheral blood, collected 360 days after TCRalphabeta/CD19-depleted stem cell transplant. The clonotype originates from a female patient between 2 and 15 years old who had a stem cell transplant for Fanconi anemia, so the T cells may come from the graft donor. The CDR3 loop is CSVQGRTDTQYF. For the CDR3, the DNA is TGCAGCGTACAGGGGCGGACAGATACGCAGTATTTT.